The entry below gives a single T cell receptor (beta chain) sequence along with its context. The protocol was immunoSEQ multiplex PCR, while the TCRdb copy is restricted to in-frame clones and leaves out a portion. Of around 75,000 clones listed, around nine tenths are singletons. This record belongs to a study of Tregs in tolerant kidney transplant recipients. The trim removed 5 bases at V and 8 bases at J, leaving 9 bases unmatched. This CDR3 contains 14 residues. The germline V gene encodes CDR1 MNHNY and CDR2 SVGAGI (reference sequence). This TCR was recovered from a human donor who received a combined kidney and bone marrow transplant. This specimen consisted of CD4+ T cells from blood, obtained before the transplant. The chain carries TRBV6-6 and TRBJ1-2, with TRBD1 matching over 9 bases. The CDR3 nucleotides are TGTGCCAGCAGTCACGGACAGGGGCTTTACGGCTACACCTTC. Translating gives CASSHGQGLYGYTF.